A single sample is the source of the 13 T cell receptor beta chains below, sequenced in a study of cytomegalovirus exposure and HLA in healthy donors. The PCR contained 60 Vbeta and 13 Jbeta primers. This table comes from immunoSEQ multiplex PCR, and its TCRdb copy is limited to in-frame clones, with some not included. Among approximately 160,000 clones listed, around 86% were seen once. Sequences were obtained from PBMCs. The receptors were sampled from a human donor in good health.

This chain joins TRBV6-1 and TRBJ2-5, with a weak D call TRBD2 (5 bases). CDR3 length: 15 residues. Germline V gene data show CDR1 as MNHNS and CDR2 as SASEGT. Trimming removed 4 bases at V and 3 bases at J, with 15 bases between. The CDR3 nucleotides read TGTGCCAGCAGTGTAGAAGGACTCTTAGAAGAGACCCAGTACTTC. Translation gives CASSVEGLLEETQYF.

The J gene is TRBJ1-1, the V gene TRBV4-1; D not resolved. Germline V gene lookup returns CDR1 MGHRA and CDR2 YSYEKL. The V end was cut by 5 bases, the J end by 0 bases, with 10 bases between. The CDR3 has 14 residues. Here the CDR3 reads CASSTLVVNTEAFF. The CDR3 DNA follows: TGCGCCAGCAGCACCTTAGTTGTGAACACTGAAGCTTTCTTT.

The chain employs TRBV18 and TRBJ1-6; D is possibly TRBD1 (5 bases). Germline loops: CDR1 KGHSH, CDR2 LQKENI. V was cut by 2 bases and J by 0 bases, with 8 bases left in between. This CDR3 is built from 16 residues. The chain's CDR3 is CASSPGASSYNSPLHF. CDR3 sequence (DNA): TGTGCCAGCTCACCAGGGGCGAGCTCCTATAATTCACCCCTCCACTTT.

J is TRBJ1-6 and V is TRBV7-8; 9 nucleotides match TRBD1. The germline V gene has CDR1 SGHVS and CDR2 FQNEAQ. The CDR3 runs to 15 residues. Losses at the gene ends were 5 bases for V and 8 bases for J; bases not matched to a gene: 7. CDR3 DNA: TGTGCCAGCAGCCCCTTGGGACAGGGCTATTCACCCCTCCACTTT. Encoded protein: CASSPLGQGYSPLHF.

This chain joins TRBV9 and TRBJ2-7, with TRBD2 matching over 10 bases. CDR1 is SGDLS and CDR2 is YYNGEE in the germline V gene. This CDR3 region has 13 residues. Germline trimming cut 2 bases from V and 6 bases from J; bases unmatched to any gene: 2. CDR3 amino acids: CASSVSGGCEQYF. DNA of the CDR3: TGTGCCAGCAGCGTTAGCGGGGGGTGCGAGCAGTACTTC. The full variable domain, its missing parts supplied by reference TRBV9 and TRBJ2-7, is DSGVTQTPKHLITATGQRVTLRCSPRSGDLSVYWYQQSLDQGLQFLIQYYNGEERAKGNILERFSAQQFPDLHSELNLSSLELGDSALYFCASSVSGGCEQYFGPGTRLTVT.

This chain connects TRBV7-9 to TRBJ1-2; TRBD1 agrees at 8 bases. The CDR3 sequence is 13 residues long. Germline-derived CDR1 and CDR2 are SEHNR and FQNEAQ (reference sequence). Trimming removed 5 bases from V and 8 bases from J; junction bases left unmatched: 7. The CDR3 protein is CASSLTGGRGYTF. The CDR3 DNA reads TGTGCCAGCAGCCTTACAGGGGGAAGGGGCTACACCTTC.

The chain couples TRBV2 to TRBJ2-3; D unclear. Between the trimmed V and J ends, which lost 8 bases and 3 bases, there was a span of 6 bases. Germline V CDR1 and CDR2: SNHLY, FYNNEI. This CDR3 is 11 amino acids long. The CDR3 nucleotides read TGTGCCAGCTCCCTGACAGATACGCAGTATTTT. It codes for CASSLTDTQYF.

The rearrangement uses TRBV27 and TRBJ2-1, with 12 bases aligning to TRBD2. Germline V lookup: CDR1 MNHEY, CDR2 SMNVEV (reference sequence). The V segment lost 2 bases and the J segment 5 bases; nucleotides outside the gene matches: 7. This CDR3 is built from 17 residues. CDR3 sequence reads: CASSLQSGLAGNNEQFF. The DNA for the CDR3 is TGTGCCAGCAGTTTACAATCAGGACTAGCGGGGAACAATGAGCAGTTCTTC.

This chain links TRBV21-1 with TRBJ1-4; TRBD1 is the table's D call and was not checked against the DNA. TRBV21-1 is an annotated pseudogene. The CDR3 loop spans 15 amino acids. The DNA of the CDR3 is TGTGCCAGCAGCTTCAGGGTTGGGGCTAATGAAAAACTGTTTTTT. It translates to CASSFRVGANEKLFF.

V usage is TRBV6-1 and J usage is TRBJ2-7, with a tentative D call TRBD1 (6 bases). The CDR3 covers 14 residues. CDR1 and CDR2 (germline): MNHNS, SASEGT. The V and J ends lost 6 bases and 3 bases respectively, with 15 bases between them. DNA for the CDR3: TGTGCCAGCAGCGCTGGACAGAAAGGCTACGAGCAGTACTTC. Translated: CASSAGQKGYEQYF.

CDR3 nucleotides: TGCGCCAGCAGCCAAGATGCCAGTAACTATGGCTACACCTTC. It specifies CASSQDASNYGYTF. The rearrangement links TRBV4-1 to TRBJ1-2; D ambiguous. V gave up 0 bases and J gave up 1 base, with 6 bases separating them. CDR3 length equals 14 residues. Looked up from germline, CDR1 is MGHRA and CDR2 is YSYEKL.

CDR3 DNA: TGTGCCAGTAGTACCCCGTGGCAGTCAAACGGCTACACCTTC. Amino acid sequence: CASSTPWQSNGYTF. The chain has TRBV19 and TRBJ1-2; D ambiguous. The CDR3 spans 14 residues. The ends were cut back, 4 bases at V and 8 bases at J, with 17 bases in the middle. CDR1 and CDR2 from the germline V gene are LNHDA and SQIVND (reference sequence).

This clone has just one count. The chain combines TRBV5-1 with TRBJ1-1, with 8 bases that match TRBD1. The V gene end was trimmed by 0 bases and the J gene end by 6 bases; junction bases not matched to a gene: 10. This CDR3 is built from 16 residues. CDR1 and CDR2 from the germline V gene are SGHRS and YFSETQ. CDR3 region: CASSLAQGQGFAEAFF. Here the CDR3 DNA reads TGCGCCAGCAGCTTGGCCCAAGGACAGGGTTTCGCTGAAGCTTTCTTT.